One sample yielded the 29 T cell receptor beta chains listed below, sequenced in a study of cytomegalovirus exposure and HLA in healthy donors. TCRdb's table, derived via immunoSEQ multiplex PCR, lists solely in-frame clones and lacks some. The table lists about 360,000 clones, roughly 85% of them singletons, with over 0.75% in the top ten. Sample: PBMCs. Receptors were obtained from a woman younger than 30 in good health and CMV-seronegative.

The rearrangement uses TRBV27 and TRBJ2-1; D is perhaps TRBD2 (6 bases). V shed 8 bases and J shed 4 bases, with 24 bases lying between them. The length of the CDR3 is 17 residues. CDR1 and CDR2 from the germline V gene are MNHEY and SMNVEV (reference sequence). The CDR3 region has the DNA TGTGCCAGCTCCTCCCAAGGAGAGGGACTGCCGTACAATGAGCAGTTCTTC. It is translated as CASSSQGEGLPYNEQFF.

This chain uses TRBV7-2 with TRBJ2-7; no reliable D call. The CDR3 sequence is 13 residues long. Germline values: CDR1 SGHTA, CDR2 FQGNSA. Deletions cut 5 bases from V and 0 bases from J, with 8 bases between. The CDR3 region is CASSHPSSYEQYF. The DNA of the CDR3 is TGTGCCAGCAGCCACCCTAGCTCCTACGAGCAGTACTTC.

The chain couples TRBV2 to TRBJ2-3; D remains unclear. Trimming removed 4 bases from V and 1 base from J, with 6 bases in between. The germline gives CDR1 SNHLY, CDR2 FYNNEI. CDR3 length: 13 residues. DNA for the CDR3: TGTGCCAGCAGTGTACCGGGCACAGATACGCAGTATTTT. Its protein is CASSVPGTDTQYF.

This chain uses TRBV7-2 with TRBJ2-1; D is possibly TRBD1 (5 bases). The CDR3 loop spans 13 amino acids. The V and J ends lost 6 bases and 3 bases respectively, with 9 bases between them. CDR1 is SGHTA and CDR2 is FQGNSA in the germline V gene. The CDR3 sequence: CASSGQGYNEQFF. As DNA, the CDR3 is TGTGCCAGCAGTGGGCAGGGCTACAATGAGCAGTTCTTC.

This sequence joins TRBV7-9 and TRBJ2-3, with 8 bases that match TRBD1. This CDR3 comprises 15 residues. Germline V gives CDR1 SEHNR, CDR2 FQNEAQ (reference sequence). Trimming took 6 bases from V and 2 from J; bases not matched to a gene: 7. CDR3 in DNA: TGTGCCAGCAGTTTCGGACAGGGACTCACAGATACGCAGTATTTT. Encoded protein: CASSFGQGLTDTQYF.

The chain joins TRBV11-2 to TRBJ1-1, with 7 nucleotides matching TRBD1. CDR3 length equals 17 residues. Per germline, CDR1 SGHAT and CDR2 FQNNGV. Trimming cost V 0 bases and J 1 base; bases outside gene matches: 8. The CDR3 loop reads CASSLDRRGRRNTEAFF. Written as DNA, the CDR3 is TGTGCCAGCAGCTTAGATCGTAGGGGGCGGAGGAACACTGAAGCTTTCTTT.

The chain carries TRBV7-3 and TRBJ2-7; D gene ambiguous. Germline CDR1 and CDR2: SGHTA and FQGTGA. V was trimmed by 3 bases and J by 0 bases, leaving 3 bases between them. The CDR3 totals 12 residues. Here the CDR3 DNA reads TGTGCCAGCAGCTTCAGCTCCTACGAGCAGTACTTC. It codes for CASSFSSYEQYF.

This clone was recorded only once. V and J are TRBV6-5 and TRBJ2-3; 9 bases are shared with TRBD1. CDR1 and CDR2 from the germline V gene are MNHEY and SVGAGI. CDR3 size: 14 residues. V shed 6 bases, J shed 0 bases, and the junction held 1 base outside the gene matches. The CDR3 reads CASRQGASTDTQYF. The CDR3 nucleotides are TGTGCCAGCAGACAGGGGGCGAGCACAGATACGCAGTATTTT.

The V and J genes are TRBV15 and TRBJ1-4; 12 bases map to TRBD1. CDR1 is LNHNV, CDR2 YYDKDF, per germline (reference sequence). The CDR3 consists of 18 residues. V dropped 3 bases and J dropped 0; count of bases not matched to a gene: 5. The CDR3 loop reads CATSSPGTGGATNEKLFF. CDR3 coding DNA: TGTGCCACCAGCAGTCCCGGGACAGGGGGCGCAACTAATGAAAAACTGTTTTTT.

The chain recombines TRBV10-2 with TRBJ1-6; TRBD1 matches 7 bases. Germline CDR1 WSHSY, CDR2 SAAADI. This CDR3 is 16 amino acids long. The V and J ends lost 3 bases and 6 bases, in that order; junction bases with no gene match: 8. CDR3 DNA: TGCGCCAGCAGTGACCCGACAGGGAGCGGTAATTCACCCCTCCACTTT. Translation: CASSDPTGSGNSPLHF.

This chain uses TRBV2 with TRBJ2-3, with TRBD2 identical over 8 bases. The CDR3 spans 14 residues. The V gene end was trimmed by 7 bases and the J gene end by 3 bases; junction bases not matched to a gene: 6. The V gene's germline CDR1 is SNHLY and CDR2 FYNNEI. The CDR3 DNA sequence: TGTGCCAGCATCGGGGGGGCGGTAACAGATACGCAGTATTTT. Translation gives CASIGGAVTDTQYF.

The chain carries TRBV7-9 and TRBJ1-2; D remains ambiguous. The V gene lost 1 base and the J gene lost 8 bases, with 5 bases spanning the gap. The CDR3 extends over 11 amino acids. CDR1 SEHNR and CDR2 FQNEAQ come from the germline V gene (reference sequence). CDR3 DNA: TGTGCCAGCAGCTTAGTCGGGGGCTACACCTTC. This sequence encodes CASSLVGGYTF.

The rearrangement links TRBV4-1 to TRBJ1-5; 7 nucleotides line up with TRBD1. The germline V gene encodes CDR1 MGHRA and CDR2 YSYEKL. Germline trimming cut 1 base from V and 4 bases from J; bases unmatched to any gene: 1. There are 14 residues in the CDR3. The CDR3: CASSQGDRNQPQHF. CDR3 bases: TGCGCCAGCAGCCAAGGGGACAGAAATCAGCCCCAGCATTTT.

This chain joins TRBV28 and TRBJ2-1, with D perhaps TRBD2 (5 bases). The germline gives CDR1 MDHEN, CDR2 SYDVKM. V lost 4 bases to trimming and J lost 4 bases, with 17 bases between them. The CDR3 consists of 16 residues. CDR3 in amino acids: CASSYPSLDYYNEQFF. The CDR3 DNA reads as TGTGCCAGCAGTTACCCATCTTTAGACTATTACAATGAGCAGTTCTTC.

The rearrangement uses TRBV6-6 and TRBJ2-3; 7 positions agree with TRBD2. CDR1 MNHNY and CDR2 SVGAGI come from the germline V gene (reference sequence). The CDR3 totals 14 residues. The V segment lost 4 bases and the J segment 3 bases; nucleotides outside the gene matches: 4. CDR3 region: CASSFGGRTDTQYF. The CDR3 DNA sequence: TGTGCCAGCAGTTTTGGCGGGAGAACAGATACGCAGTATTTT.

The chain recombines TRBV18 with TRBJ1-1; a weak D match, TRBD1 (6 bases). The germline CDR1 and CDR2 sequences are KGHSH and LQKENI. V was clipped by 4 bases and J by 5 bases, with 20 bases between them. The CDR3 covers 16 residues. The CDR3, as DNA: TGTGCCAGCTCACGGAGGGGGACTACATCCGGGACTGAAGCTTTCTTT. Protein: CASSRRGTTSGTEAFF.

The chain carries TRBV18 and TRBJ1-5; no reliable D call. V was shortened by 5 bases and J by 0 bases, with 8 bases between the two germline ends. The germline V gene encodes CDR1 KGHSH and CDR2 LQKENI. This CDR3 is built from 14 residues. The CDR3 sequence: CASSSTHSNQPQHF. CDR3 in DNA: TGTGCCAGCTCATCGACACATAGCAATCAGCCCCAGCATTTT.

This chain joins TRBV7-6 and TRBJ2-3; TRBD2 matches at 10 bases. Germline CDR1 and CDR2: SGHVS and FNYEAQ. V dropped 5 bases and J dropped 2; count of bases not matched to a gene: 7. CDR3 length: 16 residues. As DNA, the CDR3 is TGTGCCAGCAGCCCCGCTAGCGGGGGAATCACAGATACGCAGTATTTT. It codes for CASSPASGGITDTQYF.

The gene calls are TRBV19 and TRBJ2-7; D remains ambiguous. This CDR3 spans 15 amino acids. Germline V gives CDR1 LNHDA, CDR2 SQIVND (reference sequence). The V gene lost 3 bases and the J gene lost 0 bases, with 12 bases spanning the gap. CDR3 coding DNA: TGTGCCAGTAGTATTGACTTTAGCTCCTCCTACGAGCAGTACTTC. This translates into CASSIDFSSSYEQYF.

In DNA, the CDR3 is TGTGCCAGCAGCCCCCGGACTAGCTACCAAGAGACCCAGTACTTC. Its translation: CASSPRTSYQETQYF. The gene calls are TRBV7-6 and TRBJ2-5; 8 nucleotides agree with TRBD2. CDR1 is SGHVS, CDR2 FNYEAQ, per germline. With V trimmed by 5 bases and J by 0 bases, 5 bases remained unmatched. CDR3 length: 15 residues.

This rearrangement joins TRBV5-4 to TRBJ2-5, with a weak D call TRBD2 (6 bases). V was pared by 0 bases and J by 2 bases, with 8 bases between. Looked up from germline, CDR1 is SGHNT and CDR2 is YYREEE (reference sequence). The CDR3 is 14 amino acids. The CDR3 spells CASSLDSGQETQYF. The CDR3 DNA sequence: TGTGCCAGCAGCTTGGATAGCGGTCAAGAGACCCAGTACTTC. Looking up the rest from reference TRBV5-4 and TRBJ2-5 gives the full variable domain: ETGVTQSPTHLIKTRGQQVTLRCSSQSGHNTVSWYQQALGQGPQFIFQYYREEENGRGNFPPRFSGLQFPNYSSELNVNALELDDSALYLCASSLDSGQETQYFGPGTRLLVL.

This chain uses TRBV4-1 with TRBJ2-5, with TRBD2 matching over 9 bases. Germline V lookup: CDR1 MGHRA, CDR2 YSYEKL. V was pared by 4 bases and J by 4 bases, with 10 bases of the junction left unmatched. The CDR3 has 16 residues. CDR3 sequence reads: CASSRWAAGGGETQYF. The CDR3 DNA reads TGCGCCAGCAGCCGCTGGGCAGCGGGGGGCGGAGAGACCCAGTACTTC.

The J gene is TRBJ2-1, the V gene TRBV6-6; D is undetermined. The germline gives CDR1 MNHNY, CDR2 SVGAGI (reference sequence). CDR3 length: 16 residues. Trimming left V 5 bases short and J 5 bases short, with 19 bases between. The CDR3 DNA follows: TGTGCCAGCAGTCCAAGATTTGACCCACTACACAATGAGCAGTTCTTC. It yields the protein CASSPRFDPLHNEQFF.

This chain uses TRBV29-1 with TRBJ1-1, with 9 bases that match TRBD1. Germline assignment: CDR1 SQVTM and CDR2 ANQGSEA. The junction had 5 bases not matched to a gene; V was cut back by 7 bases and J by 8 bases. The CDR3 sequence is 11 residues long. The CDR3: CSGTTGGEAFF. The CDR3 DNA follows: TGCAGCGGTACAACAGGGGGCGAAGCTTTCTTT.

This sequence joins TRBV7-2 and TRBJ2-2, with D uncertain. Germline lookup yields CDR1 SGHTA and CDR2 FQGNSA. The CDR3 is 8 amino acids. CDR3 protein: CVLGELFF. Here the CDR3 DNA reads TGTGTCCTCGGGGAGCTGTTTTTT.

This clone appeared a few times. V is TRBV2 and J is TRBJ2-7, with no clear D. Trimming removed 7 bases at V and 4 bases at J, with 8 bases between. The CDR3 spans 11 residues. Per germline, CDR1 SNHLY and CDR2 FYNNEI. CDR3 sequence reads: CASNPGYEQYF. CDR3 bases: TGTGCCAGCAATCCCGGGTACGAGCAGTACTTC.

This chain uses TRBV27 with TRBJ2-3; no clear D. Trimming left V 4 bases short and J 0 bases short, with 17 bases between. The CDR3 runs 17 residues. The germline gives CDR1 MNHEY, CDR2 SMNVEV (reference sequence). The CDR3 loop is CASSSLQPGGSTDTQYF. DNA for the CDR3: TGTGCCAGCAGTTCCCTCCAACCGGGTGGGAGCACAGATACGCAGTATTTT.

This rearrangement joins TRBV10-3 to TRBJ2-7; D unresolved. The CDR3 length is 12 residues. From germline, CDR1 is ENHRY and CDR2 SYGVKD. Trimming removed 4 bases from V and 5 bases from J, with 9 bases in between. The CDR3 sequence: CAISVAENEQYF. Written as DNA, the CDR3 is TGTGCCATCAGTGTAGCAGAGAACGAGCAGTACTTC.

The chain has TRBV27 and TRBJ2-2, with D maybe TRBD2 (5 bases). CDR1 MNHEY and CDR2 SMNVEV come from the germline V gene (reference sequence). Deletions cut 9 bases from V and 7 bases from J, with 12 bases between. The CDR3 spans 12 residues. CDR3 protein: CASLSEGGELFF. The DNA for the CDR3 is TGTGCCAGTCTTAGTGAGGGCGGGGAGCTGTTTTTT.